The source of this T cell receptor (beta chain) is a study of T cells in Graves' hyperthyroidism and ophthalmopathy. RNA transcripts provided the source from which TCR beta CDR3 regions were amplified. The TCR CDR3 first-round RT-PCR relied on the HTBI primer set. TCRdb re-called the multiplex PCR reads with MiXCR, one entry per CDR3 protein. This sample yields 300,000 to 400,000 distinct CDR3 sequences, of which about 14% are seen a single time; 11% belongs to the top ten. This clonotype appeared many times. The junction had 2 bases not matched to a gene; V was cut back by 4 bases and J by 8 bases. The CDR3 runs to 14 residues.

V usage is TRBV12-3 or TRBV12-4 and J usage is TRBJ2-1, with 13 bases lining up with TRBD2. Material: blood. This TCR derives from a woman aged 55 to 70 with Graves' hyperthyroidism. This chain's CDR3 is CASSSGLAGDEQFF. In DNA form, the CDR3 reads TGTGCCAGCAGTTCCGGACTAGCGGGAGATGAGCAGTTCTTC.